This T cell receptor (beta chain) was found in a study of cytomegalovirus exposure and HLA in healthy donors. Findings of the study overall: Donors belonging to an Asian-associated ancestry cluster reportedly showed fewer N-insertions in productive TCRs than the approximately 680-donor mean, according to what a later analysis found. In vitro testing confirmed a few CMV-associated chains as specific for CMV antigens.

The PCR employed 60 Vbeta primers together with 13 Jbeta primers. The protocol was immunoSEQ multiplex PCR, while the TCRdb copy is restricted to in-frame clones and leaves out a portion. The table has 130,000 to 150,000 clones, 76% seen once. This clone was recorded a few times. Its cognate antigen is unknown. The CDR3 totals 15 residues. The germline gives CDR1 SGHRS, CDR2 YFSETQ. Trimming shortened V by 1 base and J by 1 base, and 11 bases separated the two germline ends. What was sequenced was PBMCs. The chain uses TRBV5-1 and TRBJ1-1; maybe TRBD1 (6 bases). The receptor was derived from a woman aged 40 to 49 in good health and CMV-seronegative. The chain's CDR3 is CASSLNGGANTEAFF. Written as DNA, the CDR3 is TGCGCCAGCAGCTTGAATGGGGGGGCGAACACTGAAGCTTTCTTT.